The T cell receptor (beta chain) described here comes from a study of immune evolution from preneoplasia to lung adenocarcinoma (dated by TCRdb to the early 2020s). Broadly, across the study: The study combined immune gene expression, TCR sequencing and multiplex immunofluorescence to profile immune contexture across lung adenocarcinoma precursors and invasive adenocarcinoma. Resected precursor lesions (AAH, AIS, MIA) and invasive adenocarcinomas were each compared against paired morphologically normal lung tissue. The sample size depended on which specimens were available, not on a prior power calculation. Whole exome sequencing and methylation data from the same cohort of nodules were integrated with the immune data. The overall cohort was made up of fewer than 70 patients with pulmonary nodules who had surgical resection. TCR sequencing data were obtained from under 55 patients. The study reported that 90 to 120 samples were used for TCR sequencing. POLYSOLVER was used to infer Class I HLA alleles from exome data, while LOHHLA was used to detect allele-specific HLA loss. Broad study findings and their caveats: All patients were from Japan and China, so applicability to Western populations was uncertain. Normal lung had the highest top T cell clone frequencies, and these frequencies appeared to fall progressively from AAH through AIS, MIA and invasive adenocarcinoma. The highest clonality was observed in normal lung, whereas higher T cell density and diversity but lower clonality appeared to be present in later-stage lesions. Findings were based on association rather than direct causation; larger cohorts with long-term follow-up and longitudinal biopsies were deemed needed.

The patients had resection in Japan or China between about 2013 and 2017. Two lung cancer pathologists independently reviewed H&E slides to confirm the histologic diagnosis of every case. FFPE tissue was used for DNA isolation with the AllPrep DNA/RNA FFPE Kit. This clone registers as medium-sized (0.01 to 0.1%) within its sample. It lacks a known antigen. Per-nucleotide qualities are absent, and no much larger clonotype sits a single base away. TCR beta CDR3 regions were sequenced from DNA using the immunoSEQ hsTCRbeta Kit. The paper's data handling went like this. TCR sequencing data were analysed with the ImmunoSEQ Analyzer. T cell clonality was calculated on productive rearrangements as 1 minus Pielou's evenness. To measure T cell diversity, the inverse Simpson index was applied to productive templates. T cell density was defined as TCR beta template counts normalized to usable DNA, with usable DNA estimated by amplifying and sequencing housekeeping genes. Two-sided Kruskal-Wallis tests were used to compare TCR metrics across histologic stages. TCRdb carries this immuneACCESS record with in-frame sequences only. Its versions omit some clonotypes, under half of them owing to an unresolved V gene in the studies checked, with the rest unexplained. V, J and clone size reflect that table, while D and trimming were determined from the DNA. The sample records about 11,000 clones, around 75% of which are singletons. The top ten clones comprise less than 30% of the sample.

The junction shows trimming of 5 bases on V and 2 bases on J, plus 13 bases between the germline ends. From the cysteine up to the phenylalanine, the CDR3 has a length of 14 residues. Of all the DNA, just the CDR3 is kept, 42 bases in frame from base 1. From the germline V gene, CDR1 is SGHAT and CDR2 is FQNNGV. The sequencing sample was made of FFPE normal lung tissue adjacent to the tumor. The rearranged chain carries TRBV11-2 and TRBJ2-7, and perhaps TRBD1 as D gene, on 5 matching bases. The sequence derives from a person between 60 and 69 years old with lung adenocarcinoma. Some clones in this sample may be carry-over from other donors' samples. The CDR3 reads as follows: CASSRGPEAYEQYF. The nucleotide sequence reads as follows: TGTGCCAGCAGCAGGGGCCCTGAGGCCTACGAGCAGTACTTC.